This T cell receptor beta chain was profiled in a study of cytomegalovirus exposure and HLA in healthy donors. Study as a whole: Later analysis reported that the approximately 120 validation repertoires shared the platform of the approximately 670 first-cohort repertoires. Study findings and constraints: Three chains tied to CMV proved CMV antigen-specific in vitro. Many donors shared some public TCRs, even though most TCR sequences were rare.

Details on this clone: The antigen is not known.

Produced via immunoSEQ multiplex PCR; TCRdb's table is partial and in-frame only. The table has some 120,000 clones, 70% to 90% seen once. The germline V gene has CDR1 SGHAT and CDR2 FQNNGV. V dropped 2 bases and J dropped 8; count of bases not matched to a gene: 6. This CDR3 has 15 amino acids. This TCR derives from a woman between 18 and 30 years old in good health and CMV-seronegative. The chain joins TRBV11-2 to TRBJ2-1; TRBD2 matches 10 bases. Sequences were obtained from PBMCs. For the CDR3, the DNA is TGTGCCAGCAGCTTATTAGCGGGGGGTTTCGATGAGCAGTTCTTC. It yields the protein CASSLLAGGFDEQFF.